This T cell receptor beta chain was recovered during a study of blood T cells in healthy people across ages. Trimming took 2 bases from V and 1 from J, leaving 8 bases between them. The CDR3 contains 14 residues. In this sample, this clonotype turned up a few times. Sample-barcoded 5' priming and a J-beta primer mix drove a second PCR of about 6 to 12 cycles. TCRdb used MiXCR to reprocess the 5' RACE reads, holding one entry per CDR3 protein. The data contain approximately 810,000 distinct CDR3 sequences, roughly 40% of them singletons. About 9.6 milliliters of peripheral blood were drawn from each donor into EDTA-treated tubes. Every sample had a minimum of 6.5 million PBMCs isolated. Total RNA, at least 6 micrograms per sample, was extracted from PBMCs.

Material: blood. The J gene is TRBJ1-1, the V gene TRBV12-3 or TRBV12-4; D remains ambiguous. This TCR was recovered from a man between 18 and 29 years old in good health. CDR3 region: CASSLPGWNTEAFF. The CDR3 DNA reads as TGTGCCAGCAGTTTACCCGGATGGAACACTGAAGCTTTCTTT.